These T cell receptor beta chains were read from a single sample in a study of blood T cell repertoires in COVID-19. Generated by immunoSEQ multiplex PCR, the TCRdb table keeps only in-frame clones and is missing some. The profile shows fewer than 130,000 clones, approximately 62% of them singletons. Sequenced material: peripheral blood. The source of these receptors is a man older than 75 with acute or convalescent COVID-19. The CDR3 runs from the conserved cysteine through the conserved F or W. D genes are given only for firm matches. A row's size may be missing; if present it is once, few, many or a size class.

v_call	clone_size	j_call	d_call	cdr3_nt	cdr3_aa
TRBV19	few	TRBJ1-1	-	TGTGCCAGTAGTGGGCAATTGAACACTGAAGCTTTCTTT	CASSGQLNTEAFF
TRBV5-8	-	TRBJ2-7	TRBD1	TGTGCCAGCAGCCCGGGGCTGGTTGGCCGGGACAGGCCGCTCTACGAGCAGTACTTC	CASSPGLVGRDRPLYEQYF
TRBV6-5	-	TRBJ2-7	-	TGTGCCAGCACCGCGGTCAGCGGCTCCTACGAGCAGTACTTC	CASTAVSGSYEQYF
TRBV6-1	few	TRBJ2-6	TRBD1	TGTGCCAGCAGTGAAGGGGCAGGCAGGGGGCAAGGTGGGGCCAACGTCCTGACTTTC	CASSEGAGRGQGGANVLTF
TRBV7-7	-	TRBJ2-2	-	TGTGCTAGCAGCCCCGTCACGGCGGGCGCGAACACCGGGGAGCTGTTTTTT	CASSPVTAGANTGELFF
TRBV19	-	TRBJ1-5	TRBD1	TGTGCCAGTAGTACCGGACAGGGGGACCAGCCCCAGCATTTT	CASSTGQGDQPQHF
TRBV24-1	-	TRBJ2-3	-	TGTGCCACCAGTGACTTCCAGAGACTTACGTATACGCAGTATTTT	CATSDFQRLTYTQYF
TRBV15	-	TRBJ1-2	-	TGTGCCACCAGCAGAGATCAGTCAGGGCTCTATGGCTACACCTTC	CATSRDQSGLYGYTF
TRBV5-1	-	TRBJ1-1	-	TGCGCCAGCAGCTCGACAGGTCGCGAAGGGACTGAAGCTTTCTTT	CASSSTGREGTEAFF
TRBV5-1	-	TRBJ2-4	-	TGCGCCAGCGCATCGTGGGAGACCAAAAACATTCAGTACTTC	CASASWETKNIQYF
TRBV10-2	-	TRBJ1-1	TRBD1	TGCGCCAGCAGTGAGTGGTTATCGGACAGGGAGCAAAAGGCTTTCTTT	CASSEWLSDREQKAFF
TRBV5-1	-	TRBJ2-2	-	TGCGCCAGCAGCTTGGACAGATACACCGGGGAGCTGTTTTTT	CASSLDRYTGELFF
TRBV20-1	-	TRBJ2-3	-	TGCAGTGTCGGAGAGGCAGATACGCAGTATTTT	CSVGEADTQYF
TRBV18	-	TRBJ1-3	-	TGTGCCAGCTCACTTGCAGGTGCATCTGGAAACACCATATATTTT	CASSLAGASGNTIYF
TRBV4-3	-	TRBJ2-7	-	TGCGCCAGCAGCCAAGACAGGGGCACCTACGAGCAGTACTTC	CASSQDRGTYEQYF
TRBV11-2	many	TRBJ2-2	-	TGTGCCAGCAGCTTAGGGCTAGGGGATAACACCGGGGAGCTGTTTTTT	CASSLGLGDNTGELFF
TRBV4-1	-	TRBJ2-7	TRBD2	TGCGCCAGCAGCCAAGATCTAGCGGGGATCTCCTACGAGCAGTACTTC	CASSQDLAGISYEQYF
TRBV29-1	-	TRBJ2-5	-	TGCAGCGTTTGGGTCCATACGACACTCTCGGCCCAGTACTTC	CSVWVHTTLSAQYF
TRBV24-1	-	TRBJ2-1	-	TGTGCCACCAGTGATACTAGATCCTACAATGAGCAGTTCTTC	CATSDTRSYNEQFF
TRBV30	-	TRBJ2-7	TRBD1	TGTGCCTGTACCGGGACAGGGCCTTACGAGCAGTACTTC	CACTGTGPYEQYF
TRBV28	-	TRBJ2-1	TRBD2	TGTGCCAGCAGTTTATTTCGTCCGGGAGGATACAATGAGCAGTTCTTC	CASSLFRPGGYNEQFF
TRBV29-1	-	TRBJ2-1	TRBD1	TGCAGCGTCGGACAGGGCCCCTACAATGAGCAGTTCTTC	CSVGQGPYNEQFF
TRBV6-2/TRBV6-3	-	TRBJ1-2	-	TGTGCCAGCAGTTATGGTAGCGGAAACTATGGCTACACCTTC	CASSYGSGNYGYTF
TRBV27	-	TRBJ1-1	-	TGTGCCAGCAGTCTCGGGGGGGGAGGGTTTATGACTGAAGCTTTCTTT	CASSLGGGGFMTEAFF
TRBV7-6	-	TRBJ2-5	-	TGTGCCAGCAGCTTAGCTGCGCAGGATCAGGAGACCCAGTACTTC	CASSLAAQDQETQYF